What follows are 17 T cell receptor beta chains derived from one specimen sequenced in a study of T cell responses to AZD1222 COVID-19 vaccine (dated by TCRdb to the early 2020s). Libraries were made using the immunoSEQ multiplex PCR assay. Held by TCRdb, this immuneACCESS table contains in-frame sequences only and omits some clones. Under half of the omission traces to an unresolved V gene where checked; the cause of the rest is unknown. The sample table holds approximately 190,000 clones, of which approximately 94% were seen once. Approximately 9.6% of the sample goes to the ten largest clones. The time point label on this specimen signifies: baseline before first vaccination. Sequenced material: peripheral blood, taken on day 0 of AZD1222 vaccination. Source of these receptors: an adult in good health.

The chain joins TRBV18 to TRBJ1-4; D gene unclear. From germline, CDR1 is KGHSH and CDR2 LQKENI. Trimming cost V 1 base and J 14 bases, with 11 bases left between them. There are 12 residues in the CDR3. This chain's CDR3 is CASSPQEGLLFF. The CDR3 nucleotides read TGTGCCAGCTCACCACAAGAAGGGCTCCTGTTTTTT.

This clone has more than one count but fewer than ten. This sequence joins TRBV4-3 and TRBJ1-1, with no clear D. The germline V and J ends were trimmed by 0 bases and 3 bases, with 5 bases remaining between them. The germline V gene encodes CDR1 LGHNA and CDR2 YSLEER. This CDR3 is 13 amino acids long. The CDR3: CASSQDEDTEAFF. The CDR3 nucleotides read TGCGCCAGCAGCCAAGATGAGGACACTGAAGCTTTCTTT.

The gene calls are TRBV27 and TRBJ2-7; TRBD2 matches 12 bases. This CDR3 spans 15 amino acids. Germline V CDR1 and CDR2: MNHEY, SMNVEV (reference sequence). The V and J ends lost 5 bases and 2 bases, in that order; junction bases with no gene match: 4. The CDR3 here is CASSPTSGRTYEQYF. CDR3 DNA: TGTGCCAGCAGTCCAACTAGCGGGAGGACCTACGAGCAGTACTTC.

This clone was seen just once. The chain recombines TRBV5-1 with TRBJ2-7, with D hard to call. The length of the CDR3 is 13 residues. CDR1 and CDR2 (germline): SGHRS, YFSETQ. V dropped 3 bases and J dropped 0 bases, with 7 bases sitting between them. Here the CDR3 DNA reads TGCGCCAGCAGCTCGAGGAGCTCCTACGAGCAGTACTTC. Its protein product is CASSSRSSYEQYF.

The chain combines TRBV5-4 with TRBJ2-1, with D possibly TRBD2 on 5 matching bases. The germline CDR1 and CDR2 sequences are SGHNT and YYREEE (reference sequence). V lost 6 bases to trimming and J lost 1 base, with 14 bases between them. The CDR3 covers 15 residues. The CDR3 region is CASIPPGESYNEQFF. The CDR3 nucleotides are TGTGCCAGCATCCCCCCCGGGGAGTCCTACAATGAGCAGTTCTTC.

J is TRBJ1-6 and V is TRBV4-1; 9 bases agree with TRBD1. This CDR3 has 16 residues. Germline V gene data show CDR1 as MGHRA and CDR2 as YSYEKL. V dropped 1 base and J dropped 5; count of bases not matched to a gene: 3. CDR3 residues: CASSQVTGGDNSPLHF. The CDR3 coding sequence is TGCGCCAGCAGCCAAGTAACAGGGGGCGATAATTCACCCCTCCACTTT.

CDR3 amino acids: CASSKDGTSGSSYNEQFF. CDR3 bases: TGTGCCAGCAGCAAAGATGGGACTAGCGGCAGCTCCTACAATGAGCAGTTCTTC. The chain recombines TRBV21-1 with TRBJ2-1; TRBD2 was called by the table and not checked on the DNA. TRBV21-1 is labeled a pseudogene. The CDR3 consists of 18 residues.

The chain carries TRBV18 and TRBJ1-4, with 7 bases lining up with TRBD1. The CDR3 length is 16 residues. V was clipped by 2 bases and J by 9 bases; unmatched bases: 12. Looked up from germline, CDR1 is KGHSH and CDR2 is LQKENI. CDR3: CASSPIAGGRMKKLFF. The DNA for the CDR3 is TGTGCCAGCTCACCAATTGCAGGGGGAAGGATGAAAAAACTGTTTTTT.

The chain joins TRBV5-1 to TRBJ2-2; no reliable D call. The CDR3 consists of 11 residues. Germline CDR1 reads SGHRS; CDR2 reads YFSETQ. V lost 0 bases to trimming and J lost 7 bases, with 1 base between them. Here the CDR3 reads CASSLDGELFF. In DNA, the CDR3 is TGCGCCAGCAGCTTGGACGGGGAGCTGTTTTTT.

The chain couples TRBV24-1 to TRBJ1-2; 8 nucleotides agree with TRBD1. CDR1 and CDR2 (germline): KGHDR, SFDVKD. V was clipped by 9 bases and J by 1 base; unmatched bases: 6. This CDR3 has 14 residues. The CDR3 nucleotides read TGTGCCACCTCGGGACAGGACTATAACTATGGCTACACCTTC. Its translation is CATSGQDYNYGYTF.

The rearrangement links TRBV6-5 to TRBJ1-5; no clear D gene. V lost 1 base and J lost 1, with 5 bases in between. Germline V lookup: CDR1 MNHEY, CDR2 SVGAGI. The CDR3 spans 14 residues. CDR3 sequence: CASSYLGSNQPQHF. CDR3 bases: TGTGCCAGCAGTTACTTGGGGAGCAATCAGCCCCAGCATTTT.

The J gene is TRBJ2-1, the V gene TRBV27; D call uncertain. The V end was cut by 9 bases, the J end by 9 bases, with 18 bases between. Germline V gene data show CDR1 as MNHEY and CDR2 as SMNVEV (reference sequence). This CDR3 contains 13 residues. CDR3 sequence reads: CASRLRGQAEQFF. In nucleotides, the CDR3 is TGTGCCAGTCGTCTTCGTGGGCAGGCTGAGCAGTTCTTC.

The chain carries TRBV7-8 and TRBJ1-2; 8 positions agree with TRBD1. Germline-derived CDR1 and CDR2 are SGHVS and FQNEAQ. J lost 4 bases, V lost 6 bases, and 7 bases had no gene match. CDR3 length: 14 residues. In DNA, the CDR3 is TGTGCCAGCAGGAATCAGGGGGCCGGCTATGGCTACACCTTC. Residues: CASRNQGAGYGYTF.

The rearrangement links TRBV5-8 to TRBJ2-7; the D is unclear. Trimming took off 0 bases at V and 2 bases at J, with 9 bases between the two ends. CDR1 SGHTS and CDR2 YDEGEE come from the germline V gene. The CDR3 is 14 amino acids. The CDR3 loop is CASSLGSRPYEQYF. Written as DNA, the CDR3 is TGTGCCAGCAGCTTGGGGTCCCGTCCCTACGAGCAGTACTTC.

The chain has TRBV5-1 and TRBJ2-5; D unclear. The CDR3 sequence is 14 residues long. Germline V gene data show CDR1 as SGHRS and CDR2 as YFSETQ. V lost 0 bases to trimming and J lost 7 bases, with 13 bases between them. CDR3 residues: CASSLVTPELTQYF. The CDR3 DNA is TGCGCCAGCAGCTTGGTAACCCCGGAACTGACCCAGTACTTC. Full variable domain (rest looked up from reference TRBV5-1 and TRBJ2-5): KAGVTQTPRYLIKTRGQQVTLSCSPISGHRSVSWYQQTPGQGLQFLFEYFSETQRNKGNFPGRFSGRQFSNSRSEMNVSTLELGDSALYLCASSLVTPELTQYFGPGTRLLVL.

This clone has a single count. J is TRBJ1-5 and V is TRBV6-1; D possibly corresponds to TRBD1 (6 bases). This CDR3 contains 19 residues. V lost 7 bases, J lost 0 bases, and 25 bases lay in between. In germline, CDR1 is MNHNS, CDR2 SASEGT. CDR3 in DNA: TGTGCCAGCACTGACCCAGCTAAGGGGGGCGCTCATAGCAATCAGCCCCAGCATTTT. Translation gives CASTDPAKGGAHSNQPQHF.

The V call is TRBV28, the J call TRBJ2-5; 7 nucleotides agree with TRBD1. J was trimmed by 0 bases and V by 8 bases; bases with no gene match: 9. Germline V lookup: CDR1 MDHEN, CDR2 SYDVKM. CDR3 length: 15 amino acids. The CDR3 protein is CASATRDRYQETQYF. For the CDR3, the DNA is TGTGCCAGCGCGACCCGGGACAGATACCAAGAGACCCAGTACTTC.